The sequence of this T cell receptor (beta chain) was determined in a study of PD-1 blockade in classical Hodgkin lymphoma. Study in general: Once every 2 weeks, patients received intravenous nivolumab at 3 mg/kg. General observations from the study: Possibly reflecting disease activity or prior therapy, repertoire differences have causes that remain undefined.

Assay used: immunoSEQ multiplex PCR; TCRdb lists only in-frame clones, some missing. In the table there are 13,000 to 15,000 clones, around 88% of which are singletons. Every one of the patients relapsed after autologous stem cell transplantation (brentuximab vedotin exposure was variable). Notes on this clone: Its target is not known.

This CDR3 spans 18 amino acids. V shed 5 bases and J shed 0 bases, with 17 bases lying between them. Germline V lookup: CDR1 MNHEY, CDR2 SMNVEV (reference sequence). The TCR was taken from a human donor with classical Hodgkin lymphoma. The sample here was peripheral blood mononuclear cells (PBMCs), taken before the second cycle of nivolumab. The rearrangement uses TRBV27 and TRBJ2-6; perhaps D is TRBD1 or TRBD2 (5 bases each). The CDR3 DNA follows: TGTGCCAGCAGTCCCCGGGACGGTACCAGCTCTGGGGCCAACGTCCTGACTTTC. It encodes CASSPRDGTSSGANVLTF.